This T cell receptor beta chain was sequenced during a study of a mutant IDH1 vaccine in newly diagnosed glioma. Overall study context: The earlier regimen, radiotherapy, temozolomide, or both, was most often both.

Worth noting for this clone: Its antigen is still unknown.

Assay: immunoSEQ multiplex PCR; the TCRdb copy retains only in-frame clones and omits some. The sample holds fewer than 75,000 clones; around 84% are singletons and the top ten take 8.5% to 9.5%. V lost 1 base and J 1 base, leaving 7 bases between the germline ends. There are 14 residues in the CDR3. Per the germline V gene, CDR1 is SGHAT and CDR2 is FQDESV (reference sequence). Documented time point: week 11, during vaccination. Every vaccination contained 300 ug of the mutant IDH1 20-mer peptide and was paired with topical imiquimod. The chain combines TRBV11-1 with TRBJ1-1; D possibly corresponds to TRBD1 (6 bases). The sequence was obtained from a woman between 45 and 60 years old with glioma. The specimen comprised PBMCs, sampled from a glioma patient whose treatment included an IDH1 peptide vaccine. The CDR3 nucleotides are TGTGCCAGCAGCTTAGAGGGGGGGAACACTGAAGCTTTCTTT. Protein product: CASSLEGGNTEAFF.